This entry features one TCR beta chain sequence. Original data processing: Estimation of nucleated cell counts relied on the amplification of reference gene primers. Some clones are missing from TCRdb's copy, which holds only in-frame ones; the method was immunoSEQ multiplex PCR. V and J calls plus clone size are reproduced from that table; the DNA served to infer D and trimming. The sample lists about 160,000 clones; over 80% were seen once. This sample was taken from a study of blood T cell repertoires in COVID-19. Study overall: Acute and convalescent COVID-19 specimens originated in the United States, Italy and Spain. From T cells, B-cell-depleted T cells, or PBMCs came the material, which was cDNA or gDNA.

The CDR3 totals 14 residues. Trimming cost V 8 bases and J 7 bases, with 17 bases left between them. The germline gives CDR1 MDHEN, CDR2 SYDVKM. The sample taken for sequencing was peripheral blood. V usage is TRBV28 and J usage is TRBJ1-4; weak D call: TRBD1 (6 bases). The clonotype was recovered from a woman aged 55 to 70 who had recovered from COVID-19. CDR3 bases: TGTGCCAGCGGGCAGGGGAGAAGGCGTGAAAAACTGTTTTTT. Amino acid sequence: CASGQGRRREKLFF.